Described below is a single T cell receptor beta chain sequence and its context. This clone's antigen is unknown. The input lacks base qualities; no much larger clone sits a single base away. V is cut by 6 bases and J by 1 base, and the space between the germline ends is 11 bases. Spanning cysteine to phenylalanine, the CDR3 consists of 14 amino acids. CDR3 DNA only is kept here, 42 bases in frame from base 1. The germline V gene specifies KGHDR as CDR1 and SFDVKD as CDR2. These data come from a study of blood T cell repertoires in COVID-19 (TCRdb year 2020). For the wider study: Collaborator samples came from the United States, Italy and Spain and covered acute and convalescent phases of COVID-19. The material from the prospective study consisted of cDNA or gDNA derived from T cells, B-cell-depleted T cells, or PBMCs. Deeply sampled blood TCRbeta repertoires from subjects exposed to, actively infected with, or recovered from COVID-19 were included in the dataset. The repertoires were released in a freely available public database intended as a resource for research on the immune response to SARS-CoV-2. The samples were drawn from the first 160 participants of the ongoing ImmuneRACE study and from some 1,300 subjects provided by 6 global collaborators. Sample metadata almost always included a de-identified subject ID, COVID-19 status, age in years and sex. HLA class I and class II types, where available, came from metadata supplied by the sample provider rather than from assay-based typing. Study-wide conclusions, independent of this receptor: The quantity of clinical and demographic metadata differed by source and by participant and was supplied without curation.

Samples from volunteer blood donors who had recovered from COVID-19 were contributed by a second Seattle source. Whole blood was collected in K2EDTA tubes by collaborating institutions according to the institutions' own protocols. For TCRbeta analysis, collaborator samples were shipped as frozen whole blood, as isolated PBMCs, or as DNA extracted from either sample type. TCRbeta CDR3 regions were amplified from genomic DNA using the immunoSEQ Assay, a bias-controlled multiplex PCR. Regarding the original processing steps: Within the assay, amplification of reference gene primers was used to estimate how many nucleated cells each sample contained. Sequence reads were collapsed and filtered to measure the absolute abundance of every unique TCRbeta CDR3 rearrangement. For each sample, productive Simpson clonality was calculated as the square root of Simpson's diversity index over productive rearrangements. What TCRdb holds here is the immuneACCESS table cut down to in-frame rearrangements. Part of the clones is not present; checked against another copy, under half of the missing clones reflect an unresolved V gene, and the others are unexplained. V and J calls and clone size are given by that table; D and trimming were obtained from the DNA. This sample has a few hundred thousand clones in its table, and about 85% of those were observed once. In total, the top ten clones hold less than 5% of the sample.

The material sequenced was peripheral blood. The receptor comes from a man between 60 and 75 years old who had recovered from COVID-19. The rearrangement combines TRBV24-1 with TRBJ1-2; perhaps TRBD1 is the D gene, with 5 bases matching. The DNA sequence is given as TGTGCCACCAGTTCTAGGCAGGGTAACTATGGCTACACCTTC. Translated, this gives CATSSRQGNYGYTF.